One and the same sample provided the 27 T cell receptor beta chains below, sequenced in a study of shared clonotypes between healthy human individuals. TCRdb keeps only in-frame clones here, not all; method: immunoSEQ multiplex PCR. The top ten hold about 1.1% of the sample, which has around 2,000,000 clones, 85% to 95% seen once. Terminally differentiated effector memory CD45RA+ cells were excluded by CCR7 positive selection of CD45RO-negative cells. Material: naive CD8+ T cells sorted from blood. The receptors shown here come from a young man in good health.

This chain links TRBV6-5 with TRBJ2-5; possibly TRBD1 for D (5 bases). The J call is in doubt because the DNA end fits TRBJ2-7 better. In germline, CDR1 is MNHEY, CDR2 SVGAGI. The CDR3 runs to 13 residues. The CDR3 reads CASSYDRDYEQYF. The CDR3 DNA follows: TGTGCCAGCAGTTACGACAGAGACTACGAGCAGTACTTC.

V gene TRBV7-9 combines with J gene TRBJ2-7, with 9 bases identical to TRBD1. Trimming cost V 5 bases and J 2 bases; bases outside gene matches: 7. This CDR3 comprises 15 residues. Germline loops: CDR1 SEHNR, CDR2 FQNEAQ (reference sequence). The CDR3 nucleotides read TGTGCCAGCAGCGAGACCGGGACAGGGACCTACGAGCAGTACTTC. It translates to CASSETGTGTYEQYF.

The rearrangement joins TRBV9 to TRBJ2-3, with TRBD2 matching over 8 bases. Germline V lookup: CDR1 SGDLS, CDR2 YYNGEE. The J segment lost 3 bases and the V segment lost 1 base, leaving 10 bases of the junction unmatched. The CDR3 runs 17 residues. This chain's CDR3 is CASSVRPSGGATDTQYF. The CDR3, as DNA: TGTGCCAGCAGCGTACGCCCGTCGGGGGGGGCAACAGATACGCAGTATTTT.

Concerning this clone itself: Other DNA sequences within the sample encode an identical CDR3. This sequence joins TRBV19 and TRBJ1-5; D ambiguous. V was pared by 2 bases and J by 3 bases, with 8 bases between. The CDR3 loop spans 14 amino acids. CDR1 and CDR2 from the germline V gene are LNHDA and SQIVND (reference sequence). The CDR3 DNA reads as TGTGCCAGTAGTATACGAGACTTCAATCAGCCCCAGCATTTT. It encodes CASSIRDFNQPQHF.

CDR3: CATSRGDSNSPLHF. CDR3 nucleotide sequence: TGTGCCACCAGCAGAGGTGACAGTAATTCACCCCTCCACTTT. This chain uses TRBV15 with TRBJ1-6; a possible D gene is TRBD1 (5 bases). Germline V lookup: CDR1 LNHNV, CDR2 YYDKDF (reference sequence). The V end was cut by 1 base, the J end by 6 bases, with 7 bases between. CDR3 length: 14 amino acids. Variable domain in full (rest from reference TRBV15 and TRBJ1-6): DAMVIQNPRYQVTQFGKPVTLSCSQTLNHNVMYWYQQKSSQAPKLLFHYYDKDFNNEADTPDNFQSRRPNTSFCFLDIRSPGLGDTAMYLCATSRGDSNSPLHFGNGTRLTVT.

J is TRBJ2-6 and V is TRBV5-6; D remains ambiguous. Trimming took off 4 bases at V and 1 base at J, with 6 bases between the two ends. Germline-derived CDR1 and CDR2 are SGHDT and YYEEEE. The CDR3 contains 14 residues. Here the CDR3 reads CASSPVSGANVLTF. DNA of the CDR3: TGTGCCAGCAGCCCGGTTTCTGGGGCCAACGTCCTGACTTTC.

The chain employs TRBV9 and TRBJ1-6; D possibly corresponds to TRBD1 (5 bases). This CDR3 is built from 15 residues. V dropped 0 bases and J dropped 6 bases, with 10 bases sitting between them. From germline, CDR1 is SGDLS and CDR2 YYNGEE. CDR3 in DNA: TGTGCCAGCAGCGTAGCATGGGGGGGTAATTCACCCCTCCACTTT. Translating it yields CASSVAWGGNSPLHF.

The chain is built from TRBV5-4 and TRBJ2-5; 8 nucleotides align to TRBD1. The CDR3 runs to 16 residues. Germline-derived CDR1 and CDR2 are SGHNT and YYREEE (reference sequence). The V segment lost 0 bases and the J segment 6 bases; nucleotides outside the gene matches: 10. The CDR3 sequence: CASSLAGESGGKTQYF. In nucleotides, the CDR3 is TGTGCCAGCAGCTTGGCCGGGGAATCAGGGGGCAAGACCCAGTACTTC.

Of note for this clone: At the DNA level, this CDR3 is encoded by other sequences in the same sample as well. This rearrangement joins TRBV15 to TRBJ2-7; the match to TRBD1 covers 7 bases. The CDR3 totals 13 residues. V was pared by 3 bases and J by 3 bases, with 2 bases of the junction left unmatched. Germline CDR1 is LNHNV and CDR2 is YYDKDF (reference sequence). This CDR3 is CATSSRTGYEQYF. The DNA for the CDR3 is TGTGCCACCAGCAGTAGGACAGGCTACGAGCAGTACTTC.

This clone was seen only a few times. The CDR3 sequence: CASSQGQGAINQPQHF. CDR3 nucleotide sequence: TGTGCCAGCAGCCAAGGGCAGGGGGCAATAAATCAGCCCCAGCATTTT. The gene calls are TRBV4-2 and TRBJ1-5; 8 bases are shared with TRBD1. This CDR3 is 16 amino acids long. The V gene's germline CDR1 is LGHNA and CDR2 YNFKEQ. Unmatched junction bases numbered 6, after V lost 1 base and J lost 4 bases.

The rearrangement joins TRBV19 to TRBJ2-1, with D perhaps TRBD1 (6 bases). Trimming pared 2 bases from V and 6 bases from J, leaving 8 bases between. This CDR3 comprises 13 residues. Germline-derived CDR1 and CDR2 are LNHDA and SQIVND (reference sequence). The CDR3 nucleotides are TGTGCCAGTAGTATAACAGGGTTCAATGAGCAGTTCTTC. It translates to CASSITGFNEQFF.

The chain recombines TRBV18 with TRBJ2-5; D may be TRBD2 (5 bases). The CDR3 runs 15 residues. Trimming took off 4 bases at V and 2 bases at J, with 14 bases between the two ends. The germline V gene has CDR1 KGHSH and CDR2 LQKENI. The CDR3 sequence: CASSRYGKVQETQYF. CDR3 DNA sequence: TGTGCCAGCTCACGGTACGGGAAAGTTCAAGAGACCCAGTACTTC.

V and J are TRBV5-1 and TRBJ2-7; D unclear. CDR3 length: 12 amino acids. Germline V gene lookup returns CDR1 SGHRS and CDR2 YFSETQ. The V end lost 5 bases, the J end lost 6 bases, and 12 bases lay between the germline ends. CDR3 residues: CASSDPTSEQYF. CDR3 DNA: TGCGCCAGCAGTGACCCCACGAGCGAGCAGTACTTC.

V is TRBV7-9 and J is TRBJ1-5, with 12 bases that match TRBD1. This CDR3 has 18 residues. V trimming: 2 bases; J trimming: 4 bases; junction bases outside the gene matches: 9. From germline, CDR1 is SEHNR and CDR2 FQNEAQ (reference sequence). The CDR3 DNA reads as TGTGCCAGCAGCTTATCGGTGGGGACAGGGGGCCCGAATCAGCCCCAGCATTTT. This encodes CASSLSVGTGGPNQPQHF.

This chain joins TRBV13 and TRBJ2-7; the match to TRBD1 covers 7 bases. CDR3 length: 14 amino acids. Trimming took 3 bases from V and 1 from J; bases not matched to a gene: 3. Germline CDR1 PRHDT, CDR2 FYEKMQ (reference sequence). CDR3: CASSLGQRSYEQYF. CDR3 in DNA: TGTGCCAGCAGCTTGGGACAGCGATCCTACGAGCAGTACTTC.

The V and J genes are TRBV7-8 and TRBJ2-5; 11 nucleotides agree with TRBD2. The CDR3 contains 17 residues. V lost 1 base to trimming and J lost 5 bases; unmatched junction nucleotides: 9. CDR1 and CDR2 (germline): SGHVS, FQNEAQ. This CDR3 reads CASSLGLAGGPGETQYF. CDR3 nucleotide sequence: TGTGCCAGCAGCTTAGGGCTAGCGGGGGGCCCGGGGGAGACCCAGTACTTC.

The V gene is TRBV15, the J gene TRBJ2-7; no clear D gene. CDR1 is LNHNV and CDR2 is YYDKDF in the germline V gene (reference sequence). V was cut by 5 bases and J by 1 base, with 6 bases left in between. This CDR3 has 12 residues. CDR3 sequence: CATSWGSYEQYF. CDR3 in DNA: TGTGCCACCAGCTGGGGTTCCTACGAGCAGTACTTC. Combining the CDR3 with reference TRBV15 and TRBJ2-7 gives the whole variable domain DAMVIQNPRYQVTQFGKPVTLSCSQTLNHNVMYWYQQKSSQAPKLLFHYYDKDFNNEADTPDNFQSRRPNTSFCFLDIRSPGLGDTAMYLCATSWGSYEQYFGPGTRLTVT.

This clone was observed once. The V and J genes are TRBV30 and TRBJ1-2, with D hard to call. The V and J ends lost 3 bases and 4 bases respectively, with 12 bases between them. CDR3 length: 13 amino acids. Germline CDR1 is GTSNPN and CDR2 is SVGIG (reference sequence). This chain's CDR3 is CAWRDRALYGYTF. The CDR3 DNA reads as TGTGCCTGGAGAGACCGGGCCCTCTATGGCTACACCTTC.

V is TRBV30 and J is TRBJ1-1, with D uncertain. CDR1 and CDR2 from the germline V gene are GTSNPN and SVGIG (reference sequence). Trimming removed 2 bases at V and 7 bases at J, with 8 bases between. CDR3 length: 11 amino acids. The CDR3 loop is CAWSFRDEAFF. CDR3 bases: TGTGCCTGGAGTTTTAGGGATGAAGCTTTCTTT. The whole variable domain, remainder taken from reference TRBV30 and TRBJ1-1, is SQTIHQWPATLVQPVGSPLSLECTVEGTSNPNLYWYRQAAGRGLQLLFYSVGIGQISSEVPQNLSASRPQDRQFILSSKKLLLSDSGFYLCAWSFRDEAFFGQGTRLTVV.

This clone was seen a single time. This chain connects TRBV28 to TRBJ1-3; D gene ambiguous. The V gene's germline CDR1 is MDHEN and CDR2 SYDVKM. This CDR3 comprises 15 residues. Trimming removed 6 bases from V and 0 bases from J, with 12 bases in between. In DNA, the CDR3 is TGTGCCAGCAGACCAACCTCAGTCTCTGGAAACACCATATATTTT. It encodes CASRPTSVSGNTIYF. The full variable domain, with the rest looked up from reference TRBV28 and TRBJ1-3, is DVKVTQSSRYLVKRTGEKVFLECVQDMDHENMFWYRQDPGLGLRLIYFSYDVKMKEKGDIPEGYSVSREKKERFSLILESASTNQTSMYLCASRPTSVSGNTIYFGEGSWLTVV.

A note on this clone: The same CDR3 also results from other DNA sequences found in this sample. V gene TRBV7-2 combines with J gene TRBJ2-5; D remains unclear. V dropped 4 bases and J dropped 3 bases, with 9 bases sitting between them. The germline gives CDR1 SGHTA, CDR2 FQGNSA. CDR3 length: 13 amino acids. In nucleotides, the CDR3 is TGTGCCAGCAGCTCCCCGCCCGAAGAGACCCAGTACTTC. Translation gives CASSSPPEETQYF.

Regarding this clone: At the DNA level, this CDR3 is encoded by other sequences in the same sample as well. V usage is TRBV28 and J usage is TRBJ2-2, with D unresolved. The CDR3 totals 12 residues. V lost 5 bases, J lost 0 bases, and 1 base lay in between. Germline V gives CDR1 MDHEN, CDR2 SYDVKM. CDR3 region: CASSTNTGELFF. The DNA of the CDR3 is TGTGCCAGCAGTACGAACACCGGGGAGCTGTTTTTT.

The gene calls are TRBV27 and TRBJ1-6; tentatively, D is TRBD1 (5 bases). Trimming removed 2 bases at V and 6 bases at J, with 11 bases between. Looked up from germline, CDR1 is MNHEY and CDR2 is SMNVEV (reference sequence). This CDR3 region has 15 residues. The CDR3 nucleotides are TGTGCCAGCAGTTTAGGGGGTCCCCTTAATTCACCCCTCCACTTT. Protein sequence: CASSLGGPLNSPLHF.

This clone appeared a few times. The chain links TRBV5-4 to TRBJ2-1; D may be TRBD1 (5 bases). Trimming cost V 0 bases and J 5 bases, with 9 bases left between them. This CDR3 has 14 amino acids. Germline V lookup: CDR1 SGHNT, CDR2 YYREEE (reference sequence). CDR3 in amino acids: CASSLGGRDNEQFF. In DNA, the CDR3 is TGTGCCAGCAGCTTGGGGGGCAGAGACAATGAGCAGTTCTTC.

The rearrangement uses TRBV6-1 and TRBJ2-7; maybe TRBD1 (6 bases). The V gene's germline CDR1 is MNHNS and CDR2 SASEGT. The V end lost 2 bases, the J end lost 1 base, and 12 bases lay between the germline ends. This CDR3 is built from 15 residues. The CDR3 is CASSEIRGQSYEQYF. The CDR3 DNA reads TGTGCCAGCAGTGAAATCAGGGGTCAGTCCTACGAGCAGTACTTC.

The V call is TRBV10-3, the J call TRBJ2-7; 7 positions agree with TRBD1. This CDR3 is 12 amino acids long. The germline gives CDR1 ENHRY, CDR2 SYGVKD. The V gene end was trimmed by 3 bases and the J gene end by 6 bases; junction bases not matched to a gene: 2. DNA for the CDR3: TGTGCCATCAGTGATGACAGGGTCGAGCAGTACTTC. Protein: CAISDDRVEQYF.

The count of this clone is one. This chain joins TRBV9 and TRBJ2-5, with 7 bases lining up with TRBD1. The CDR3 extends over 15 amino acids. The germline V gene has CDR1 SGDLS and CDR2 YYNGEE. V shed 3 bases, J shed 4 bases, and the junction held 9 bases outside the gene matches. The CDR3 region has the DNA TGTGCCAGCAGCGGGGGACAGCGGAACGGAGAGACCCAGTACTTC. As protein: CASSGGQRNGETQYF.